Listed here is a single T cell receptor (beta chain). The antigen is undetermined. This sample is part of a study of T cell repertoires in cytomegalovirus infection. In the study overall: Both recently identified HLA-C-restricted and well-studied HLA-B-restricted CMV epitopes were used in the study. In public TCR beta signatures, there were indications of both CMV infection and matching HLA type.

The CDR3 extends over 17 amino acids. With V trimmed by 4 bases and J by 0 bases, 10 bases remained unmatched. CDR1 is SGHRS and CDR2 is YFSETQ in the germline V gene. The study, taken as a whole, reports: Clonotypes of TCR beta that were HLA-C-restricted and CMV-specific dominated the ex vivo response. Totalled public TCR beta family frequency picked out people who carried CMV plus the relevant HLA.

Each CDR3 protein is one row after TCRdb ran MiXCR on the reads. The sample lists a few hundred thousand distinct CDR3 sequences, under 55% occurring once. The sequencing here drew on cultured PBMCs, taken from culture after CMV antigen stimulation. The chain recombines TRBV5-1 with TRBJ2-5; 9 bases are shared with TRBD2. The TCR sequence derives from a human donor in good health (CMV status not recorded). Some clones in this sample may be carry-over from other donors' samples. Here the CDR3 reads CASSLQPSGVNQETQYF. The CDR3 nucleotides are TGCGCCAGCAGCCTACAACCTAGCGGGGTAAACCAAGAGACCCAGTACTTC.